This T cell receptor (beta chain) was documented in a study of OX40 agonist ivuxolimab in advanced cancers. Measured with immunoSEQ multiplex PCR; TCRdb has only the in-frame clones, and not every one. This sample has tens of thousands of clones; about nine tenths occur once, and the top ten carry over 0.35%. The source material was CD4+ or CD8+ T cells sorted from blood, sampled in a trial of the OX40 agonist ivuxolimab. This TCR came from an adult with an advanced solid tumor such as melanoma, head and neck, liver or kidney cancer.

CDR3 protein: CASSPRGFTYNEQFF. In DNA form, the CDR3 reads TGTGCCAGCTCACCACGGGGGTTCACGTACAATGAGCAGTTCTTC. This rearrangement joins TRBV18 to TRBJ2-1, with D perhaps assigned TRBD1 or TRBD2 (5 bases each). Between the trimmed V and J ends, which lost 1 base and 4 bases, there was a span of 11 bases. Germline V gene data show CDR1 as KGHSH and CDR2 as LQKENI. The CDR3 has 15 residues.